One sample yielded the 32 T cell receptor beta chains listed below, sequenced in a study of immune evolution from preneoplasia to lung adenocarcinoma. TCRdb's table, derived via immunoSEQ multiplex PCR, lists solely in-frame clones and lacks some. The sample holds tens of thousands of clones; just under 75% are singletons and the top ten take roughly 5.7%. Sequencing used FFPE invasive lung adenocarcinoma tissue. Source of these receptors: a person aged 60 to 70 with invasive lung adenocarcinoma. Some clones in this sample may be carry-over from other donors' samples.

V usage is TRBV18 and J usage is TRBJ2-5; D ambiguous. Germline values: CDR1 KGHSH, CDR2 LQKENI. The CDR3 consists of 14 residues. V was pared by 0 bases and J by 0 bases, with 5 bases between. Here the CDR3 reads CASSPPTDQETQYF. The CDR3 nucleotides read TGTGCCAGCTCACCACCCACGGACCAAGAGACCCAGTACTTC.

This clone was counted a few times. The chain combines TRBV5-4 with TRBJ2-3; D call uncertain. Trimming took off 1 base at V and 2 bases at J, with 5 bases between the two ends. The CDR3 is 13 amino acids. Germline V gene sequence: CDR1 SGHNT, CDR2 YYREEE (reference sequence). The CDR3 loop reads CASSLRTTDTQYF. CDR3 bases: TGTGCCAGCAGCTTGAGGACCACAGATACGCAGTATTTT.

This clone was detected only a few times. Here the CDR3 DNA reads TGTGCCAGCAGCCTAACAGGGGACACTGAAGCTTTCTTT. This gives the protein CASSLTGDTEAFF. The V gene is TRBV5-5, the J gene TRBJ1-1, with TRBD1 matching over 7 bases. The CDR3 extends over 13 amino acids. With 4 bases clipped from V and 3 bases from J, the junction kept 3 bases outside the gene matches. Germline loops: CDR1 SGHKS, CDR2 YYEKEE (reference sequence).

The genes are TRBV9 and TRBJ1-3, with D hard to call. Looked up from germline, CDR1 is SGDLS and CDR2 is YYNGEE. This CDR3 is built from 15 residues. Trimming took off 4 bases at V and 3 bases at J, with 14 bases between the two ends. The CDR3 bases are TGTGCCAGCAGCCCTCAAACAGAGAGTGGAAACACCATATATTTT. It codes for CASSPQTESGNTIYF.

V is TRBV7-3 and J is TRBJ2-1; D perhaps matches TRBD2 (5 bases). CDR1 is SGHTA, CDR2 FQGTGA, per germline. V lost 2 bases and J lost 4, with 9 bases in between. The CDR3 has 14 amino acids. CDR3 amino acids: CASSLAGPYNEQFF. As DNA, the CDR3 is TGTGCCAGCAGCTTAGCGGGCCCATACAATGAGCAGTTCTTC. Filled out from reference TRBV7-3 and TRBJ2-1, the complete variable domain reads GAGVSQTPSNKVTEKGKYVELRCDPISGHTALYWYRQSLGQGPEFLIYFQGTGAADDSGLPNDRFFAVRPEGSVSTLKIQRTERGDSAVYLCASSLAGPYNEQFFGPGTRLTVL.

The CDR3 bases are TGTGCCAGCACCCGAGTGGATACCGGGGAGCTGTTTTTT. Its protein product is CASTRVDTGELFF. This chain joins TRBV7-9 and TRBJ2-2; D remains ambiguous. The CDR3 is 13 residues long. The ends were cut back, 7 bases at V and 5 bases at J, with 11 bases in the middle. Per germline, CDR1 SEHNR and CDR2 FQNEAQ (reference sequence).

The chain carries TRBV7-2 and TRBJ1-1; D is undetermined. The CDR3 spans 12 residues. CDR1 is SGHTA and CDR2 is FQGNSA in the germline V gene. Deletions cut 5 bases from V and 11 bases from J, with 15 bases between. CDR3 nucleotide sequence: TGTGCCAGCAGCCCCCCAGCCCAGACGGCTTTCTTT. Translating gives CASSPPAQTAFF.

About this clone: Within the sample, other DNA sequences also encode this same CDR3. This chain links TRBV6-5 with TRBJ1-5; D remains ambiguous. The germline V and J ends were trimmed by 4 bases and 4 bases, with 8 bases remaining between them. Germline V gene sequence: CDR1 MNHEY, CDR2 SVGAGI. CDR3 length equals 13 residues. CDR3 in DNA: TGTGCCAGCAGTTGGAAAGGAAATCAGCCCCAGCATTTT. This codes for CASSWKGNQPQHF.

V gene TRBV28 combines with J gene TRBJ1-1, with D tentatively TRBD1 (5 bases). Germline V gene data show CDR1 as MDHEN and CDR2 as SYDVKM. CDR3 size: 12 residues. Trimming left V 6 bases short and J 10 bases short, with 15 bases between. The CDR3 protein is CASRLRGVGAFF. Written as DNA, the CDR3 is TGTGCCAGCAGGCTTAGGGGAGTTGGAGCTTTCTTT.

The chain is built from TRBV7-7 and TRBJ1-4; D not resolved. With 8 bases removed from V and 8 bases from J, the gap between germline ends came to 6 bases. Germline CDR1 reads SSHAT; CDR2 reads FNYEAQ (reference sequence). The CDR3 has 10 residues. The DNA of the CDR3 is TGTGCCAGCCCCTGGGAAAAACTGTTTTTT. As protein: CASPWEKLFF.

V and J are TRBV11-2 and TRBJ1-1; a weak D match, TRBD1 (5 bases). This CDR3 is 13 amino acids long. Trimming took 5 bases from V and 2 from J, leaving 9 bases between them. From germline, CDR1 is SGHAT and CDR2 FQNNGV. For the CDR3, the DNA is TGTGCCAGCAGCAGACAGTCAAACACTGAAGCTTTCTTT. The encoded protein is CASSRQSNTEAFF.

The rearrangement links TRBV5-4 to TRBJ1-3, with a tentative D call TRBD1 (5 bases). V lost 1 base and J lost 1, with 6 bases in between. This CDR3 comprises 14 residues. CDR1 SGHNT and CDR2 YYREEE come from the germline V gene (reference sequence). CDR3: CASSLQGSGNTIYF. The CDR3 bases are TGTGCCAGCAGCTTGCAGGGATCTGGAAACACCATATATTTT. Full variable domain (rest looked up from reference TRBV5-4 and TRBJ1-3): ETGVTQSPTHLIKTRGQQVTLRCSSQSGHNTVSWYQQALGQGPQFIFQYYREEENGRGNFPPRFSGLQFPNYSSELNVNALELDDSALYLCASSLQGSGNTIYFGEGSWLTVV.

V gene TRBV10-2 combines with J gene TRBJ1-5, with no clear D. CDR1 and CDR2 (germline): WSHSY, SAAADI. The CDR3 has 13 amino acids. The V end lost 4 bases, the J end lost 5 bases, and 9 bases lay between the germline ends. CDR3 sequence (DNA): TGCGCCAGCAGTGTTACCAGTCATCAGCCCCAGCATTTT. This gives the protein CASSVTSHQPQHF.

This clone was found once. The chain combines TRBV5-1 with TRBJ2-5; TRBD2 might be the D (6 bases). The V gene's germline CDR1 is SGHRS and CDR2 YFSETQ. This CDR3 contains 14 residues. V lost 1 base to trimming and J lost 2 bases, with 9 bases between them. The CDR3 spells CASSLNGGQETQYF. The CDR3 DNA follows: TGCGCCAGCAGCTTGAACGGAGGGCAAGAGACCCAGTACTTC. Filled out from reference TRBV5-1 and TRBJ2-5, the complete variable domain reads KAGVTQTPRYLIKTRGQQVTLSCSPISGHRSVSWYQQTPGQGLQFLFEYFSETQRNKGNFPGRFSGRQFSNSRSEMNVSTLELGDSALYLCASSLNGGQETQYFGPGTRLLVL.

The rearrangement joins TRBV7-2 to TRBJ2-2; possible D gene TRBD1, 5 bases. Germline V lookup: CDR1 SGHTA, CDR2 FQGNSA. The ends were cut back, 5 bases at V and 4 bases at J, with 11 bases in the middle. CDR3 length equals 14 residues. CDR3 sequence: CASSLSTGTGELFF. CDR3 nucleotides: TGTGCCAGCAGCCTGTCTACAGGCACCGGGGAGCTGTTTTTT.

This clone is labeled medium-sized (0.01 to 0.1%). The V call is TRBV4-1, the J call TRBJ2-1; D remains ambiguous. Deletions cut 1 base from V and 12 bases from J, with 7 bases between. The CDR3 runs 11 residues. In germline, CDR1 is MGHRA, CDR2 YSYEKL. CDR3 sequence (DNA): TGCGCCAGCAGCCAAGTCGATACGCAGTTCTTC. Its translation: CASSQVDTQFF.

The rearrangement joins TRBV11-2 to TRBJ2-7; tentative D call: TRBD2 (6 bases). The length of the CDR3 is 13 residues. The V end lost 6 bases, the J end lost 6 bases, and 15 bases lay between the germline ends. Germline V gene lookup returns CDR1 SGHAT and CDR2 FQNNGV. DNA of the CDR3: TGTGCCAGCAGGGTCGTTGGGGGAGGCGAGCAGTACTTC. Its translation: CASRVVGGGEQYF.

V and J are TRBV28 and TRBJ1-1; D not resolved. V was trimmed by 6 bases and J by 6 bases, leaving 11 bases between them. Germline V CDR1 and CDR2: MDHEN, SYDVKM. CDR3 length: 12 amino acids. The CDR3 here is CASRAGRAEAFF. In nucleotides, the CDR3 is TGTGCCAGCAGAGCTGGAAGGGCTGAAGCTTTCTTT.

This clone was observed a single time. V usage is TRBV7-3 and J usage is TRBJ2-6; D is unclear. This CDR3 has 15 residues. Germline loops: CDR1 SGHTA, CDR2 FQGTGA. The V gene lost 1 base and the J gene lost 1 base, with 5 bases spanning the gap. DNA for the CDR3: TGTGCCAGCAGCTTAATACAATCTGGGGCCAACGTCCTGACTTTC. Translating gives CASSLIQSGANVLTF.

CDR3 in DNA: TGTGCCAGCACACAGGGGGTGGATCAGCCCCAGCATTTT. Translated, it gives CASTQGVDQPQHF. The chain is built from TRBV28 and TRBJ1-5; 8 nucleotides align to TRBD1. V gave up 7 bases and J gave up 5 bases; unmatched junction bases: 4. CDR1 is MDHEN, CDR2 SYDVKM, per germline. There are 13 residues in the CDR3.

V usage is TRBV2 and J usage is TRBJ1-5, with D possibly matching TRBD1 (6 bases). The CDR3 has 13 amino acids. V was clipped by 4 bases and J by 4 bases, with 8 bases between them. Germline CDR1 reads SNHLY; CDR2 reads FYNNEI. CDR3 nucleotides: TGTGCCAGCAGTGGGGACACGAATCAGCCCCAGCATTTT. Amino acids: CASSGDTNQPQHF.

There are a few counts of this clone. The chain joins TRBV28 to TRBJ1-5; 10 bases fit TRBD1. The CDR3 runs to 14 residues. V shed 6 bases and J 15 bases; nucleotides not matched to a gene: 14. The V gene's germline CDR1 is MDHEN and CDR2 SYDVKM. Written as DNA, the CDR3 is TGTGCCAGCAGGTTGACAGGGGGCGATCGACTCCTGCATTTT. Protein product: CASRLTGGDRLLHF. The variable domain in full, completed from reference TRBV28 and TRBJ1-5, reads DVKVTQSSRYLVKRTGEKVFLECVQDMDHENMFWYRQDPGLGLRLIYFSYDVKMKEKGDIPEGYSVSREKKERFSLILESASTNQTSMYLCASRLTGGDRLLHFGDGTRLSIL.

The CDR3 nucleotides read TGCGCCAGCAGGGTCTCTGATAACTATGGCTACACCTTC. Translated, it gives CASRVSDNYGYTF. The rearrangement uses TRBV5-1 and TRBJ1-2; D remains ambiguous. This CDR3 comprises 13 residues. V was cut by 5 bases and J by 1 base, with 9 bases left in between. Germline assignment: CDR1 SGHRS and CDR2 YFSETQ.

This rearrangement joins TRBV11-2 to TRBJ2-1, with 9 bases that match TRBD1. CDR3 size: 17 residues. CDR1 is SGHAT and CDR2 is FQNNGV in the germline V gene. Trimming cost V 0 bases and J 7 bases; bases outside gene matches: 10. The CDR3 DNA sequence: TGTGCCAGCAGCTTAGATCTGGGACAGGGCCAGTGGAATGAGCAGTTCTTC. Protein product: CASSLDLGQGQWNEQFF.

The rearrangement links TRBV6-1 to TRBJ2-7, with a tentative D call TRBD2 (5 bases). V lost 4 bases and J lost 6, with 16 bases in between. Germline CDR1 MNHNS, CDR2 SASEGT. This CDR3 spans 14 amino acids. Here the CDR3 reads CASSVSGSLSEQYF. The CDR3 DNA reads as TGTGCCAGCAGTGTGTCGGGGAGCCTAAGCGAGCAGTACTTC.

With respect to this clone: Distinct nucleotide sequences in the sample also encode this CDR3. The chain joins TRBV18 to TRBJ1-4; D not resolved. With 6 bases removed from V and 5 bases from J, the gap between germline ends came to 4 bases. CDR3 length: 11 amino acids. The germline V gene encodes CDR1 KGHSH and CDR2 LQKENI. The CDR3 DNA reads as TGTGCCAGCTCTCCAAATGAAAAACTGTTTTTT. It yields the protein CASSPNEKLFF.

The V gene is TRBV27, the J gene TRBJ2-3, with TRBD2 identical over 10 bases. Trimming at V came to 6 bases and at J to 2 bases, leaving 11 bases not matched to a gene. This CDR3 is 17 amino acids long. Germline-derived CDR1 and CDR2 are MNHEY and SMNVEV (reference sequence). The CDR3 spells CASSPLGGLANTDTQYF. The CDR3 DNA reads TGTGCCAGCAGCCCCTTGGGGGGACTAGCGAACACAGATACGCAGTATTTT.

V is TRBV6-6 and J is TRBJ1-2; TRBD1 agrees at 10 bases. V lost 6 bases, J lost 7 bases, and 11 bases stayed unmatched. The CDR3 runs 15 residues. The V gene's germline CDR1 is MNHNY and CDR2 SVGAGI (reference sequence). In DNA, the CDR3 is TGTGCCAGCAGCCTCCGGGACAGGGGAGGGGGTGGCTACACCTTC. Amino acids: CASSLRDRGGGGYTF.

This clone was found a few times. The V and J genes are TRBV7-2 and TRBJ1-3, with 7 bases matching TRBD1. CDR1 is SGHTA and CDR2 is FQGNSA in the germline V gene. J lost 4 bases, V lost 4 bases, and 7 bases had no gene match. CDR3 length equals 15 residues. CDR3 sequence: CASSSPRGQGNTIYF. CDR3 nucleotide sequence: TGTGCCAGCAGCTCTCCGAGGGGGCAGGGAAACACCATATATTTT.

The V gene is TRBV6-5, the J gene TRBJ2-5; 7 bases are shared with TRBD2. J was trimmed by 5 bases and V by 1 base; bases with no gene match: 4. The CDR3 extends over 14 amino acids. Per germline, CDR1 MNHEY and CDR2 SVGAGI. The CDR3 sequence: CASSYLGLEETQYF. The DNA for the CDR3 is TGTGCCAGCAGTTACTTAGGACTAGAGGAGACCCAGTACTTC.

The chain joins TRBV5-1 to TRBJ2-5; D is possibly TRBD2 (6 bases). Per the germline V gene, CDR1 is SGHRS and CDR2 is YFSETQ. This CDR3 contains 15 residues. V lost 2 bases, J lost 1 base, and 12 bases lay in between. CDR3 nucleotide sequence: TGCGCCAGCAGCTTAGGACTATCAACCCAAGAGACCCAGTACTTC. Protein product: CASSLGLSTQETQYF.

As to this clone: Other DNA sequences within the sample encode an identical CDR3. The J gene is TRBJ2-7, the V gene TRBV28; 8 bases are a match to TRBD2. Per the germline V gene, CDR1 is MDHEN and CDR2 is SYDVKM. V gave up 6 bases and J gave up 1 base; unmatched junction bases: 5. The CDR3 is 14 residues long. CDR3 DNA sequence: TGTGCCAGCAGGACCGCGGGGGGTTCCTACGAGCAGTACTTC. Protein product: CASRTAGGSYEQYF.